Described below is a single TCR beta chain sequence and its context. Its binding antigen is unknown. Base quality data are lacking; no much larger clone is found one base away. This specimen belongs to a study of technical replicates of blood from a handful of donors (dated by TCRdb to about 2017). The library relied on the immunoSEQ multiplex PCR assay. TCRdb stores this immuneACCESS table with in-frame sequences only. Part of the clones is absent; in the studies checked, under half of the shortfall reflects unresolved V genes, and no reason is known for the rest. In all, the sample holds some 64,000 clones, and more than 95% of those were seen once. The ten largest clones capture over 0.15% of the sample. V sheds 4 bases and J sheds 4 bases, leaving 11 bases between their ends. Reading from cysteine to phenylalanine, the CDR3 counts 13 amino acids. This entry keeps only the CDR3 DNA: 39 bases, framed from base 1. The CDR1 and CDR2 encoded by the germline V gene (reference sequence) are SEHNR and FQNEAQ.

Sequences were obtained from T cells isolated from PBMCs. This clonotype was obtained from a human donor in good health. Recombination linked TRBV7-9 to TRBJ2-7, with no confident D gene call. The CDR3 region: CASSSIISYEQYF. The nucleotide sequence is given as TGTGCCAGCAGCTCTATAATAAGTTACGAGCAGTACTTC.